The sequence of this T cell receptor beta chain was determined in a study of blood T cell repertoires in COVID-19. Study details: From T cells, B-cell-depleted T cells, or PBMCs came the material, which was cDNA or gDNA.

Deletions cut 6 bases from V and 4 bases from J, with 10 bases between. In germline, CDR1 is MRHNA, CDR2 SNTAGT. The CDR3 has 13 residues. Authors' methods: Researchers report that nucleated cell counts were estimated from reference gene primer amplification. Produced via immunoSEQ multiplex PCR; TCRdb's table is partial and in-frame only. The V and J calls and clone size come from that table; D and trimming were worked out from the DNA. The sample records roughly 150,000 clones, approximately 82% being singletons. In its sample, this clone was seen a few times. The chain employs TRBV6-4 and TRBJ1-5; D perhaps matches TRBD1 (5 bases). Source material: peripheral blood. The sequence was obtained from a human donor with acute or convalescent COVID-19. The donor label of this sample is uncertain. The CDR3 DNA reads TGTGCCAGCAGCGCGACAGCTAATCAGCCCCAGCATTTT. Residues: CASSATANQPQHF.